This is a list of T cell receptor beta chains from one sample in a study of identical twins. TCRdb redid the calling of the 5' RACE reads with MiXCR, one entry per CDR3 protein. Here the sample spans more than 600,000 distinct CDR3 sequences, 15% to 20% being singletons. These sequences were also reported in another study, on T cells expressing NK-cell markers.

Sequencing used PBMCs. These receptors originate from a woman aged 18 to 35 in good health. The CDR3 runs from the conserved cysteine through the conserved F or W. D genes are given only for firm matches. Only part of the rows carry a size: once, few, many, or a class if the clone is expanded.

TRBV20-1,TRBD2,-,TRBJ2-3,CSARDFRTSGGTDTQYF,TGCAGTGCTAGAGATTTCCGGACTAGCGGGGGCACAGATACGCAGTATTTT
TRBV7-2,-,few,TRBJ1-1,CASSPGGSNTEAFF,TGTGCCAGCAGCCCCGGGGGGTCAAACACTGAAGCTTTCTTT
TRBV6-5,-,-,TRBJ2-1,CASVTRDNEQFF,TGTGCCAGCGTAACTCGAGACAATGAGCAGTTCTTC
TRBV5-1,-,few,TRBJ1-2,CASSPRLTNYGYTF,TGCGCCAGCAGCCCTAGACTGACCAACTATGGCTACACCTTC
TRBV18,TRBD2,-,TRBJ2-1,CASSLIRLAGVNEQFF,TGTGCCAGCTCACTTATTCGGCTAGCGGGGGTAAATGAGCAGTTCTTC
TRBV6-1,-,many,TRBJ1-1,CASIPDSRNTEAFF,TGTGCCAGCATCCCGGACAGCCGGAACACTGAAGCTTTCTTT
TRBV15,-,few,TRBJ2-3,CATSRTPDPTDTQYF,TGTGCCACCAGCAGGACACCAGACCCCACAGATACGCAGTATTTT
TRBV20-1,TRBD2,few,TRBJ2-3,CSARSPGTSGIESTDTQYF,TGCAGTGCTAGATCCCCCGGGACTAGCGGGATTGAGAGCACAGATACGCAGTATTTT
TRBV12-5,-,few,TRBJ2-1,CASGLGLVQRNNEQFF,TGTGCTAGTGGTTTGGGACTAGTTCAGCGAAACAATGAGCAGTTCTTC
TRBV7-9,-,few,TRBJ2-7,CASSPTGTTFGQYF,TGTGCCAGCAGCCCCACCGGGACAACATTTGGGCAGTACTTC
TRBV5-1,TRBD1,few,TRBJ1-2,CASSQRTGLGYGYTF,TGCGCCAGCAGCCAACGGACAGGGCTGGGGTATGGCTACACCTTC
TRBV29-1,-,-,TRBJ2-7,CSVVGRGAYEQYF,TGCAGCGTTGTCGGCAGGGGGGCCTACGAGCAGTACTTC
TRBV12-3/TRBV12-4,TRBD1,few,TRBJ1-6,CASSRRQGNAWGYNSPLHF,TGTGCCAGCAGCCGAAGACAGGGAAATGCGTGGGGCTATAATTCACCCCTCCACTTT
TRBV5-5,TRBD2,few,TRBJ2-3,CASSLTSGGVIDTQYF,TGTGCCAGCAGTCTGACTAGCGGGGGGGTCATAGATACGCAGTATTTT
TRBV30,-,-,TRBJ2-1,CAWTANYNEQFF,TGTGCCTGGACAGCGAACTACAATGAGCAGTTCTTC
TRBV7-9,-,-,TRBJ2-1,CASSFPQGHVDNEQFF,TGTGCCAGCAGCTTCCCCCAGGGGCACGTCGACAATGAGCAGTTCTTC
TRBV20-1,TRBD2,-,TRBJ2-1,CSARVGRAFGEQFF,TGCAGTGCTAGAGTCGGGAGGGCCTTCGGTGAGCAGTTCTTC
TRBV20-1,TRBD1,few,TRBJ1-1,CSAGRDRLLNTEAFF,TGCAGTGCTGGCCGGGACAGACTCTTGAACACTGAAGCTTTCTTT
TRBV20-1,TRBD2,few,TRBJ2-1,CSARDSLTSGRYNEQFF,TGCAGTGCTAGAGACTCCCTGACTAGCGGGAGGTATAATGAGCAGTTCTTC
TRBV6-1,-,once,TRBJ2-1,CASSEGGRSSYNEQFF,TGTGCCAGCAGTGAGGGTGGAAGGAGCTCCTACAATGAGCAGTTCTTC
TRBV5-6,-,few,TRBJ2-1,CASSLARGDGQFF,TGTGCCAGCAGCTTGGCTCGAGGTGATGGGCAGTTCTTC
TRBV3-1,-,few,TRBJ2-1,CASSQAEGGSEQFF,TGTGCCAGCAGCCAAGCTGAGGGCGGATCTGAGCAGTTCTTC
TRBV7-2,TRBD2,few,TRBJ2-1,CASSFASGSGEQFF,TGTGCCAGCAGCTTCGCTAGCGGGAGCGGTGAGCAGTTCTTC
TRBV15,TRBD2,-,TRBJ2-1,CATSREGTSGSVNEQFF,TGTGCCACCAGCAGAGAGGGAACTAGCGGGAGCGTGAATGAGCAGTTCTTC
TRBV10-3,-,few,TRBJ2-3,CAIASGRLSTDTQYF,TGTGCCATCGCCAGCGGTAGGCTAAGCACAGATACGCAGTATTTT
TRBV20-1,-,-,TRBJ1-5,CSARSTGQPQHF,TGCAGTGCTAGGAGCACAGGTCAGCCCCAGCATTTT
TRBV7-2,TRBD2,-,TRBJ2-3,CASSFSGTSGGSSIDTQYF,TGTGCCAGCAGCTTTAGCGGGACTAGCGGGGGGTCCAGTATAGATACGCAGTATTTT
TRBV12-3/TRBV12-4,TRBD1,few,TRBJ2-5,CASSPRQGSGETQYF,TGTGCCAGCAGTCCCCGACAGGGTTCCGGGGAGACCCAGTACTTC